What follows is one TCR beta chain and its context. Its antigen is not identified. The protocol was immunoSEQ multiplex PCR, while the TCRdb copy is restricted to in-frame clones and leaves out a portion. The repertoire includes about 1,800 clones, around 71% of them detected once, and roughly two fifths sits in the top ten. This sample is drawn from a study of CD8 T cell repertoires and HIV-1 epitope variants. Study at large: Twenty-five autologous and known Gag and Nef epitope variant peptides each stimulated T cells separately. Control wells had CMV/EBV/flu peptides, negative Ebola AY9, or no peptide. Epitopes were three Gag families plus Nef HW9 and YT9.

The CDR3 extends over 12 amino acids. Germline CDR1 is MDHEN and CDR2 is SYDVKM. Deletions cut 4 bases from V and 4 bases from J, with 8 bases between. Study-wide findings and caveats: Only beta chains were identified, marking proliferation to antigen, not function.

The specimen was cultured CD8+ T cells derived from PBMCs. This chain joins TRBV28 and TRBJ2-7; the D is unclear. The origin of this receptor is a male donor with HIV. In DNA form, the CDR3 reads TGTGCCAGCAGTTCCAGCTTTTACGAGCAGTACTTC. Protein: CASSSSFYEQYF.